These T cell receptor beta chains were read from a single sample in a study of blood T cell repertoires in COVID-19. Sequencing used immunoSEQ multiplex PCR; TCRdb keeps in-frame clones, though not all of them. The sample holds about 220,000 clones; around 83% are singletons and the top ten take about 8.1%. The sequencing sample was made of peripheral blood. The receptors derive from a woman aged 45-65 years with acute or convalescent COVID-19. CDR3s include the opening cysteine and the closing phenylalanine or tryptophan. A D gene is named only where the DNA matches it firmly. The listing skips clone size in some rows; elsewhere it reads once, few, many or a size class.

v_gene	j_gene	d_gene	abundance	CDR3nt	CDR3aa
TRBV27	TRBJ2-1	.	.	TGTGCCAGCAGTTTATACGTAGCTTCCTACAATGAGCAGTTCTTC	CASSLYVASYNEQFF
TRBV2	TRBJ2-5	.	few	TGTGCCAGCAGTAGGGGGGCGGGAGAAGCAGAGACCCAGTACTTC	CASSRGAGEAETQYF
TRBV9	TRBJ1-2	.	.	TGTGCCAGCAGCGTAGGGAGTACCTCCCTCTATGGCTACACCTTC	CASSVGSTSLYGYTF
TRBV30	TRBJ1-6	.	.	TGTGCCTGGGATCGCCGGGACACTTATAATTCACCCCTCCACTTT	CAWDRRDTYNSPLHF
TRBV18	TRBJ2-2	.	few	TGTGCCAGCTCACCACTCCACGGGGAGCTGTTTTTT	CASSPLHGELFF
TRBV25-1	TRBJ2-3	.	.	TGTGCCAGCAGTGAAAGGCAGGGCCCCGGCGATACGCAGTATTTT	CASSERQGPGDTQYF
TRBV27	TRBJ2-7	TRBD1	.	TGTGCCAGCAGTTTGGAACAGGGGACCTACGAGCAGTACTTC	CASSLEQGTYEQYF
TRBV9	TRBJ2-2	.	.	TGTGCCAGCAGCCCTCAGCGCGGGGAGCTGTTTTTT	CASSPQRGELFF
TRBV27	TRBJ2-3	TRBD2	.	TGTGCCAGCAGTTCAAGACTAGCGGTAGGCACAGATACGCAGTATTTT	CASSSRLAVGTDTQYF
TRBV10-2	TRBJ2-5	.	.	TGCGCCAGCAGGCAGGGGTTGGAGACCCAGTACTTC	CASRQGLETQYF
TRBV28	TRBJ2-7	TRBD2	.	TGTGCCAGCAGTCCCGTAGCGGGAACGGGGTCCTACGAGCAGTACTTC	CASSPVAGTGSYEQYF
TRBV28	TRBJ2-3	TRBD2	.	TGTGCCAGCTTCGCTCTAGCGGGAGGGAGGGGAGATACGCAGTATTTT	CASFALAGGRGDTQYF
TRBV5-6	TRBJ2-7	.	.	TGTGCCAGCAGCCCAGGGGCTGCCTACGAGCAGTACTTC	CASSPGAAYEQYF
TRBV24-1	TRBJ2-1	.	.	TGTGCCACCAGTGATTTGTCGGGAAGGAATGAGCAGTTCTTC	CATSDLSGRNEQFF
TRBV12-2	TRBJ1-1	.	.	TGTGCAAGTCGCTTAAGACAGAACACTGAAGCTTTCTTT	CASRLRQNTEAFF
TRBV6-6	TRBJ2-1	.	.	TGTGCCAGCAGTTATAAAAGAGGGCGATCGGGCAATGAGCAGTTCTTC	CASSYKRGRSGNEQFF
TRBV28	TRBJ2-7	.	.	TGTGCCAGCAGTCCTGCAGGGGCCCTATCGCCCTTATACGAGCAGTACTTC	CASSPAGALSPLYEQYF